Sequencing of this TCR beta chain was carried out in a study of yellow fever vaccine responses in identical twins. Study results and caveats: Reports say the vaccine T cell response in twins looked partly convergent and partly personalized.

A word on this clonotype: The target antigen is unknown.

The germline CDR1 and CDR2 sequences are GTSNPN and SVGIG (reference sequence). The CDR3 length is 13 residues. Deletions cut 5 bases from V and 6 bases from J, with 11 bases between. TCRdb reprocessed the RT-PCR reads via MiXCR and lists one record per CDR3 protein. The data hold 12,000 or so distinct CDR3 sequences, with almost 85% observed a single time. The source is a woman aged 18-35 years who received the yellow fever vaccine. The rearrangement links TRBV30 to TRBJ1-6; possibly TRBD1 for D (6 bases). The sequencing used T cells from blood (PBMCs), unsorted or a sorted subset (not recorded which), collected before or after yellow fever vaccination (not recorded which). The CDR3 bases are TGTGCCTGGGATACAGGGTCTAATTCACCCCTCCACTTT. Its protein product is CAWDTGSNSPLHF.